This TCR beta chain was profiled in a study of shared clonotypes between healthy human individuals. Clones were sequenced by immunoSEQ multiplex PCR, and TCRdb holds only the in-frame ones, with some missing. In the table there are millions of clones, 85% to 95% of which are singletons. The CDR3 sequence is 13 residues long. V gave up 4 bases and J gave up 9 bases, with 15 bases separating them. Germline V lookup: CDR1 KGHSH, CDR2 LQKENI. Sequencing input: naive CD4+ T cells sorted from blood. Subset given: CD45RA+ positively selected. The chain uses TRBV18 and TRBJ2-5, with D possibly TRBD1 on 6 matching bases. The origin of this receptor is a man between 18 and 35 years old in good health. The CDR3 sequence is CASSRTADEPQYF. The CDR3 bases are TGTGCCAGCTCACGGACAGCCGACGAGCCCCAGTACTTC.